These 23 T cell receptor beta chains were sequenced from one sample in a study of control samples from healthy donors and cancer patients (dated by TCRdb to the early 2020s). Libraries were constructed by the immunoSEQ multiplex PCR assay. TCRdb obtained this table from immuneACCESS and retained in-frame rearrangements with V and J assigned. These tables miss some clones; where compared with another copy, unresolved V genes account for less than half of the shortfall, and the remainder is unexplained. The sample table holds about 170,000 clones, of which around 94% were seen once. The ten top clones hold 1.1% to 1.5% of the sample. Sequencing was done on a sample of blood. The source of these receptors is a woman aged 18-35 years in good health.

V gene TRBV5-1 combines with J gene TRBJ1-6, with D unresolved. This CDR3 is 14 amino acids long. Per the germline V gene, CDR1 is SGHRS and CDR2 is YFSETQ. V lost 1 base to trimming and J lost 9 bases, with 11 bases between them. The CDR3 spells CASSLSPNSSPLHF. The CDR3 DNA follows: TGCGCCAGCAGCTTGTCCCCGAACTCTTCACCCCTCCACTTT.

The rearrangement joins TRBV3-1 (or the pseudogene TRBV3-2) to TRBJ2-1, with D possibly matching TRBD2 (6 bases). The CDR3 loop spans 16 amino acids. Germline V CDR1 and CDR2: LGHDT, YNNKEL (reference sequence). Trimming removed 0 bases at V and 3 bases at J, with 12 bases between. The CDR3 DNA sequence: TGTGCCAGCAGCCAAGATCGGGAGAGAAACTACAATGAGCAGTTCTTC. Its translation: CASSQDRERNYNEQFF.

The chain recombines TRBV3-1 (or the pseudogene TRBV3-2) with TRBJ2-6; D call uncertain. Germline CDR1 and CDR2: LGHDT and YNNKEL (reference sequence). The ends were cut back, 2 bases at V and 4 bases at J, with 15 bases in the middle. The length of the CDR3 is 17 residues. The CDR3 sequence is CASSQTSSITGANVLTF. The DNA for the CDR3 is TGTGCCAGCAGCCAAACTTCATCTATAACAGGGGCCAACGTCCTGACTTTC.

This chain links TRBV5-8 with TRBJ1-1; the D is unclear. The CDR3 runs to 14 residues. The germline gives CDR1 SGHTS, CDR2 YDEGEE. V was clipped by 5 bases and J by 1 base, with 12 bases between them. The CDR3 region is CASRSIGGNTEAFF. In DNA, the CDR3 is TGTGCCAGCAGGTCCATTGGCGGGAACACTGAAGCTTTCTTT.

The V call is TRBV28, the J call TRBJ2-7, with D possibly matching TRBD1 (5 bases). V was trimmed by 7 bases and J by 2 bases, leaving 12 bases between them. Germline-derived CDR1 and CDR2 are MDHEN and SYDVKM. CDR3 length: 13 residues. CDR3 sequence reads: CASNLQVAYEQYF. CDR3 DNA: TGTGCCAGCAACCTACAGGTTGCCTACGAGCAGTACTTC.

The chain uses TRBV5-1 and TRBJ2-3; possible D gene TRBD2, 5 bases. V was pared by 7 bases and J by 2 bases, with 11 bases between. This CDR3 spans 13 amino acids. The germline CDR1 and CDR2 sequences are SGHRS and YFSETQ. The CDR3 loop is CASATGNTDTQYF. The CDR3 DNA is TGCGCCAGCGCCACCGGGAACACAGATACGCAGTATTTT.

This chain links TRBV2 with TRBJ1-1; no definite D call. Germline CDR1 and CDR2: SNHLY and FYNNEI. V was pared by 10 bases and J by 6 bases, with 9 bases between. The CDR3 covers 10 residues. As DNA, the CDR3 is TGTGCCAATGTGGGTCCTGAAGCTTTCTTT. Encoded protein: CANVGPEAFF.

This rearrangement joins TRBV7-8 to TRBJ2-2; TRBD2 might be the D (7 bases). Trimming pared 2 bases from V and 6 bases from J, leaving 16 bases between. Germline V gene sequence: CDR1 SGHVS, CDR2 FQNEAQ. The CDR3 runs to 16 residues. The CDR3 region is CASSLFAGASAGELFF. The CDR3 DNA follows: TGTGCCAGCAGCTTATTCGCGGGGGCCTCCGCCGGGGAGCTGTTTTTT.

The chain joins TRBV6-2 or TRBV6-3 to TRBJ2-3, with 14 bases identical to TRBD2. V lost 5 bases to trimming and J lost 4 bases; unmatched junction nucleotides: 11. The CDR3 spans 18 residues. Per the germline V gene, CDR1 is MNHEY and CDR2 is SVGEGT. The CDR3 reads CASSHPGLAGAGADTQYF. The CDR3 DNA reads as TGTGCCAGCAGTCACCCGGGACTAGCGGGGGCAGGGGCAGATACGCAGTATTTT.

The chain joins TRBV5-1 to TRBJ1-6, with D possibly TRBD1 on 6 matching bases. V shed 4 bases and J shed 7 bases, with 18 bases lying between them. Germline V lookup: CDR1 SGHRS, CDR2 YFSETQ. CDR3 size: 16 residues. The CDR3 nucleotides read TGCGCCAGCAGCCTGGGGGGGGCAGGCAGAAATTCACCCCTCCACTTT. Protein: CASSLGGAGRNSPLHF.

The rearrangement uses TRBV5-6 and TRBJ2-7; D is unclear. The germline V gene encodes CDR1 SGHDT and CDR2 YYEEEE. The length of the CDR3 is 12 residues. V was shortened by 3 bases and J by 5 bases, with 9 bases between the two germline ends. The CDR3, as DNA: TGTGCCAGCAGCTCTCTTAAGAACGAGCAGTACTTC. This sequence encodes CASSSLKNEQYF.

The rearrangement links TRBV6-5 to TRBJ1-1, with 8 positions matching TRBD1. CDR1 and CDR2 (germline): MNHEY, SVGAGI. The V gene end was trimmed by 7 bases and the J gene end by 8 bases; junction bases not matched to a gene: 6. CDR3 length: 12 amino acids. CDR3 region: CASNRPGGEAFF. Written as DNA, the CDR3 is TGTGCCAGCAATCGACCAGGGGGCGAAGCTTTCTTT.

The gene calls are TRBV7-2 and TRBJ1-3; D is undetermined. Trimming took 8 bases from V and 1 from J, leaving 9 bases between them. Germline V lookup: CDR1 SGHTA, CDR2 FQGNSA. This CDR3 spans 13 amino acids. The CDR3 protein is CASGTWSGNTIYF. In DNA, the CDR3 is TGTGCCAGCGGTACGTGGTCTGGAAACACCATATATTTT.

V is TRBV7-9 and J is TRBJ1-1, with D uncertain. V lost 5 bases to trimming and J lost 7 bases, with 8 bases between them. There are 11 residues in the CDR3. The V gene's germline CDR1 is SEHNR and CDR2 FQNEAQ (reference sequence). DNA of the CDR3: TGTGCCAGCAGCCCCGAAGTTGAAGCTTTCTTT. This sequence encodes CASSPEVEAFF.

The chain is built from TRBV5-1 and TRBJ1-1; D might be TRBD1 (5 bases). The CDR3 runs 15 residues. The V gene's germline CDR1 is SGHRS and CDR2 YFSETQ. V was clipped by 5 bases and J by 0 bases, with 14 bases between them. The CDR3 nucleotides are TGCGCCAGCAGGCCAGGGATCGTCTTGAACACTGAAGCTTTCTTT. It translates to CASRPGIVLNTEAFF.

This chain joins TRBV3-1 (or the pseudogene TRBV3-2) and TRBJ2-3; 8 bases match TRBD2. The V gene's germline CDR1 is LGHDT and CDR2 YNNKEL (reference sequence). The CDR3 sequence is 14 residues long. V was clipped by 3 bases and J by 2 bases; unmatched bases: 1. The chain's CDR3 is CASSQGLDTDTQYF. CDR3 in DNA: TGTGCCAGCAGCCAGGGACTAGACACAGATACGCAGTATTTT.

This rearrangement joins TRBV28 to TRBJ1-4; D gene ambiguous. The CDR3 is 16 amino acids. Germline V lookup: CDR1 MDHEN, CDR2 SYDVKM. V lost 1 base, J lost 2 bases, and 11 bases lay in between. CDR3 loop: CASSLFRISTNEKLFF. CDR3 nucleotide sequence: TGTGCCAGCAGTTTATTCAGGATTTCGACTAATGAAAAACTGTTTTTT.

V is TRBV28 and J is TRBJ2-2, with D tentatively TRBD1 (5 bases). Germline V gene lookup returns CDR1 MDHEN and CDR2 SYDVKM. The CDR3 spans 15 residues. Trimming removed 2 bases at V and 1 base at J, with 8 bases between. The CDR3 nucleotides are TGTGCCAGCAGTTTAAGACAGAGGAACACCGGGGAGCTGTTTTTT. The encoded protein is CASSLRQRNTGELFF.

The chain links TRBV5-5 to TRBJ2-7; D ambiguous. V was clipped by 4 bases and J by 6 bases, with 14 bases between them. Germline V gene lookup returns CDR1 SGHKS and CDR2 YYEKEE (reference sequence). The CDR3 is made up of 13 amino acids. As DNA, the CDR3 is TGTGCCAGCAGCACCTTGGTCCCATCCGAGCAGTACTTC. Translated: CASSTLVPSEQYF.

The chain carries TRBV10-2 and TRBJ2-5; D is perhaps TRBD1 (6 bases). Deletions cut 2 bases from V and 2 bases from J, with 15 bases between. Germline V gene lookup returns CDR1 WSHSY and CDR2 SAAADI. This CDR3 is built from 16 residues. This chain's CDR3 is CASSEPGTRSQETQYF. In DNA, the CDR3 is TGCGCCAGCAGTGAGCCCGGGACAAGGAGTCAAGAGACCCAGTACTTC.

The rearrangement links TRBV19 to TRBJ2-2, with unresolved D. Germline-derived CDR1 and CDR2 are LNHDA and SQIVND (reference sequence). V gave up 1 base and J gave up 5 bases, with 8 bases separating them. This CDR3 is built from 14 residues. The DNA of the CDR3 is TGTGCCAGTAGTATAGTCATTCGGACCGGGGAGCTGTTTTTT. Residues: CASSIVIRTGELFF.

The chain has TRBV4-3 and TRBJ2-1; D gene uncertain. Trimming removed 0 bases from V and 0 bases from J, with 6 bases in between. CDR1 and CDR2 (germline): LGHNA, YSLEER. The CDR3 covers 15 residues. CDR3 loop: CASSQEIGSYNEQFF. The CDR3 DNA follows: TGCGCCAGCAGCCAAGAGATCGGCTCCTACAATGAGCAGTTCTTC.

V usage is TRBV5-6 and J usage is TRBJ1-2; TRBD1 aligns across 7 bases. CDR1 SGHDT and CDR2 YYEEEE come from the germline V gene. The CDR3 spans 13 residues. J gave up 3 bases and V 4 bases, and 3 bases lay outside the gene matches. The CDR3, as DNA: TGTGCCAGCAGCATCGACAGGGACTATGGCTACACCTTC. This codes for CASSIDRDYGYTF.